This passage covers 27 T cell receptor beta chains from one sample sequenced in a study of blood T cells in healthy people across ages. The authors ran a second PCR of about 7 to 11 cycles using a sample-barcoded 5' primer and a J-beta primer mix. TCRdb processed the 5' RACE reads anew with MiXCR; each CDR3 protein has one entry. The data contain around 990,000 distinct CDR3 sequences, around 25% of them singletons. A further study also used this sample, focusing on T cells of mothers and their children.

The sample comprised blood. The origin of the receptors is a girl aged 2-10 years in good health.

This clonotype was observed a few times. The chain is built from TRBV15 and TRBJ2-3, with D unresolved. The CDR3 spans 14 residues. CDR1 LNHNV and CDR2 YYDKDF come from the germline V gene (reference sequence). V lost 1 base and J lost 6, with 11 bases in between. The CDR3 region has the DNA TGTGCCACCAGCAGAGGGCCGCCAATGGATACGCAGTATTTT. As protein: CATSRGPPMDTQYF.

This clonotype was seen more than once but under ten times. The rearrangement joins TRBV11-2 to TRBJ2-6, with D perhaps assigned TRBD1 or TRBD2 (5 bases each). Trimming left V 7 bases short and J 2 bases short, with 9 bases between. The CDR3 extends over 14 amino acids. Looked up from germline, CDR1 is SGHAT and CDR2 is FQNNGV. The CDR3 sequence is CASTEGTGANVLTF. The CDR3 DNA reads as TGTGCCAGCACCGAGGGGACTGGGGCCAACGTCCTGACTTTC.

V and J are TRBV7-2 and TRBJ2-7; 7 bases are shared with TRBD1. Germline V gene data show CDR1 as SGHTA and CDR2 as FQGNSA. CDR3 length: 17 amino acids. J was trimmed by 1 base and V by 8 bases; bases with no gene match: 17. CDR3 in amino acids: CASLEGWGTELSYEQYF. CDR3 coding DNA: TGTGCCAGCCTAGAGGGTTGGGGGACAGAACTTTCCTACGAGCAGTACTTC.

Comment on this clonotype: At one end the junction does not follow the germline gene, possibly because of a read error. The chain uses TRBV12-5 and TRBJ1-1; no clear D. Germline-derived CDR1 and CDR2 are LGHNT and FRNRAP. The CDR3 covers 14 residues. DNA for the CDR3: TGTGCTGGTGGTTTGGTACGGACGAACACTGAAGCTTTCTTT. Its protein product is CAGGLVRTNTEAFF.

The chain recombines TRBV4-3 with TRBJ2-3; D possibly corresponds to TRBD2 (5 bases). V lost 4 bases and J lost 0, with 11 bases in between. This CDR3 is built from 15 residues. Looked up from germline, CDR1 is LGHNA and CDR2 is YSLEER. The CDR3 loop reads CASSPGLSSTDTQYF. In DNA form, the CDR3 reads TGCGCCAGCAGCCCTGGACTGTCTAGCACAGATACGCAGTATTTT.

The chain joins TRBV5-6 to TRBJ2-1; D might be TRBD1 or TRBD2, each matching 5 bases. Near its end, the DNA agrees better with TRBJ2-7, so the J call may be wrong. This CDR3 has 14 amino acids. The germline V gene has CDR1 SGHDT and CDR2 YYEEEE. CDR3: CASSSGTAVYEQYF. In DNA form, the CDR3 reads TGTGCCAGCAGCTCCGGGACGGCGGTCTACGAGCAGTACTTC.

The V call is TRBV6-2 or TRBV6-3, the J call TRBJ2-2; TRBD1 is a possible D gene (5 bases). The V end was cut by 8 bases, the J end by 3 bases, with 10 bases between. Per the germline V gene, CDR1 is MNHEY and CDR2 is SVGEGT. The CDR3 spans 13 residues. Written as DNA, the CDR3 is TGTGCCAGCCGACAGTTATACACCGGGGAGCTGTTTTTT. This sequence encodes CASRQLYTGELFF.

In the case of this clonotype: The germline gene is not matched at one end of the junction; a read error may be the cause. V gene TRBV18 combines with J gene TRBJ2-5; 7 bases agree with TRBD2. CDR3 size: 15 residues. CDR1 and CDR2 from the germline V gene are KGHSH and LQKENI. In nucleotides, the CDR3 is TGTACCAGCTCACCACCATCTAGCGGCCAAGAGACCCAGTACTTC. Residues: CTSSPPSSGQETQYF. The whole variable domain, remainder taken from reference TRBV18 and TRBJ2-5, is NAGVMQNPRHLVRRRGQEARLRCSPMKGHSHVYWYRQLPEEGLKFMVYLQKENIIDESGMPKERFSAEFPKEGPSILRIQQVVRGDSAAYFCTSSPPSSGQETQYFGPGTRLLVL.

This chain uses TRBV29-1 with TRBJ2-1; TRBD2 aligns across 8 bases. The germline V gene encodes CDR1 SQVTM and CDR2 ANQGSEA. The CDR3 has 13 residues. Trimming cost V 4 bases and J 8 bases; bases outside gene matches: 7. The CDR3 nucleotides are TGCAGCGTTGTTGCCGGGGGGGGCCATGAGCAGTTCTTC. Amino acid sequence: CSVVAGGGHEQFF.

There are a few counts of this clonotype. V gene TRBV21-1 combines with J gene TRBJ1-1. TRBV21-1 is a known pseudogene. The CDR3 sequence is 14 residues long. The CDR3 protein is CAIQQSRYGTEAFF. The CDR3 bases are TGTGCCATCCAGCAGTCTCGTTACGGCACTGAAGCTTTCTTT.

In its sample, this clonotype was seen a few times. The chain combines TRBV4-3 with TRBJ1-1; D is undetermined. CDR1 and CDR2 (germline): LGHNA, YSLEER. The CDR3 extends over 12 amino acids. Trimming took 0 bases from V and 11 from J, leaving 10 bases between them. DNA of the CDR3: TGCGCCAGCAGCCAAGAGGGTCCGTGGGCTTTCTTT. It encodes CASSQEGPWAFF.

This clonotype has more than one count but fewer than ten. The rearrangement joins TRBV7-9 to TRBJ2-5, with 7 bases identical to TRBD1. With V trimmed by 7 bases and J by 0 bases, 14 bases remained unmatched. The V gene's germline CDR1 is SEHNR and CDR2 FQNEAQ (reference sequence). The CDR3 length is 17 residues. The chain's CDR3 is CASTTRTGEGHQETQYF. The CDR3 coding sequence is TGTGCCAGCACCACACGGACAGGAGAGGGTCACCAAGAGACCCAGTACTTC.

This clonotype was seen a handful of times. For the CDR3, the DNA is TGTGCCAGCAGCTCCCCCTCCGGGACAGTAGACAATGAGCAGTTCTTC. It yields the protein CASSSPSGTVDNEQFF. This chain uses TRBV7-9 with TRBJ2-1; 7 bases match TRBD1. Unmatched junction bases numbered 11, after V lost 4 bases and J lost 5 bases. The CDR3 covers 16 residues. Germline values: CDR1 SEHNR, CDR2 FQNEAQ (reference sequence).

The chain recombines TRBV18 with TRBJ2-1; 8 positions match TRBD2. The CDR3 length is 17 residues. Germline CDR1 is KGHSH and CDR2 is LQKENI. Trimming at V came to 6 bases and at J to 4 bases, leaving 14 bases not matched to a gene. Here the CDR3 DNA reads TGTGCCAGCTCCATCCTTTCGGGACTAGGGATTTACAATGAGCAGTTCTTC. This codes for CASSILSGLGIYNEQFF.

The chain combines TRBV4-1 with TRBJ2-1, with 13 bases aligning to TRBD2. V shed 2 bases and J 5 bases; nucleotides not matched to a gene: 3. CDR3 length: 16 amino acids. Per the germline V gene, CDR1 is MGHRA and CDR2 is YSYEKL. The CDR3 loop reads CASSQRLAGGDNEQFF. Here the CDR3 DNA reads TGCGCCAGCAGCCAACGACTAGCGGGAGGCGACAATGAGCAGTTCTTC.

In this sample, this clonotype turned up a few times. The CDR3 sequence is CASSLEKTKAETQYF. DNA for the CDR3: TGTGCCAGCAGCTTAGAGAAAACGAAAGCGGAGACCCAGTACTTC. The chain couples TRBV7-9 to TRBJ2-5; no clear D gene. The length of the CDR3 is 15 residues. Trimming cost V 1 base and J 5 bases, with 14 bases left between them. Germline values: CDR1 SEHNR, CDR2 FQNEAQ (reference sequence).

The chain couples TRBV6-2 or TRBV6-3 to TRBJ2-5; D not certain. Germline CDR1 reads MNHEY; CDR2 reads SVGEGT. The CDR3 totals 14 residues. Trimming took 2 bases from V and 4 from J, leaving 11 bases between them. Written as DNA, the CDR3 is TGTGCCAGCAGTTACAGTGTCGGCGGAGAGACCCAGTACTTC. Encoded protein: CASSYSVGGETQYF.

CDR3 DNA: TGCAGCGTTGGTTCCCCCCACAGCTCCTACGAGCAGTACTTC. Translation: CSVGSPHSSYEQYF. The chain combines TRBV29-1 with TRBJ2-7; D not certain. The V gene lost 4 bases and the J gene lost 0 bases, with 13 bases spanning the gap. Germline V gene sequence: CDR1 SQVTM, CDR2 ANQGSEA. The CDR3 runs to 14 residues.

This chain uses TRBV3-1 with TRBJ2-7; TRBD2 might be the D (6 bases). V lost 0 bases to trimming and J lost 1 base, with 16 bases between them. The CDR3 has 17 amino acids. CDR1 and CDR2 (germline): LGHDT, YNNKEL (reference sequence). The CDR3, as DNA: TGTGCCAGCAGCCAAGAAGGATGGGACTTAGATTCCTACGAGCAGTACTTC. Protein product: CASSQEGWDLDSYEQYF.

The chain recombines TRBV7-2 with TRBJ2-5, with D hard to call. CDR3 size: 13 residues. Germline V gene data show CDR1 as SGHTA and CDR2 as FQGNSA. V lost 3 bases and J lost 4, with 9 bases in between. The CDR3 DNA follows: TGTGCCAGCAGCTTTCTGTTTGGAGAGACCCAGTACTTC. Translation gives CASSFLFGETQYF.

The chain employs TRBV9 and TRBJ1-5, with D possibly being TRBD1 (5 bases). The V end was cut by 0 bases, the J end by 0 bases, with 10 bases between. This CDR3 is 16 amino acids long. Germline CDR1 reads SGDLS; CDR2 reads YYNGEE. The CDR3 is CASSVGGIDSNQPQHF. The CDR3 region has the DNA TGTGCCAGCAGCGTAGGGGGCATAGATAGCAATCAGCCCCAGCATTTT.

This chain links TRBV6-5 with TRBJ2-5; 7 bases match TRBD2. V lost 8 bases to trimming and J lost 3 bases; unmatched junction nucleotides: 6. The CDR3 runs 13 residues. Per germline, CDR1 MNHEY and CDR2 SVGAGI. The CDR3 spells CASSPLAKETQYF. CDR3 in DNA: TGTGCCAGCTCCCCACTAGCGAAAGAGACCCAGTACTTC.

This chain uses TRBV28 with TRBJ2-2; 7 nucleotides align to TRBD2. The V gene's germline CDR1 is MDHEN and CDR2 SYDVKM. V shed 3 bases and J 1 base; nucleotides not matched to a gene: 5. The CDR3 runs 16 residues. The CDR3 DNA reads TGTGCCAGCAGTTTCCTCCAGCGGGGGAACACCGGGGAGCTGTTTTTT. Its protein product is CASSFLQRGNTGELFF.

The genes are TRBV6-2 or TRBV6-3 and TRBJ2-7; no clear D. The CDR3 is made up of 12 amino acids. Trimming stripped 10 bases from V and 3 bases from J, with 13 bases between. CDR1 MNHEY and CDR2 SVGEGT come from the germline V gene. The CDR3 loop reads CAIRQSGYEQYF. CDR3 sequence (DNA): TGTGCCATCCGACAATCGGGCTACGAGCAGTACTTC.

The chain uses TRBV7-8 and TRBJ2-2, with D unresolved. CDR1 is SGHVS, CDR2 FQNEAQ, per germline. This CDR3 has 16 amino acids. V lost 4 bases, J lost 3 bases, and 15 bases lay in between. The CDR3 DNA reads as TGTGCCAGCAGCTCAAGAGCCTGGTCCCACACCGGGGAGCTGTTTTTT. Its protein is CASSSRAWSHTGELFF.

The chain employs TRBV20-1 and TRBJ2-7, with D perhaps TRBD2 (5 bases). Between the trimmed V and J ends, which lost 6 bases and 3 bases, there was a span of 15 bases. CDR3 length: 13 residues. Per germline, CDR1 DFQATT and CDR2 SNEGSKA (reference sequence). In DNA, the CDR3 is TGCAGTGCCCTCCCACTAGTTATCTACGAGCAGTACTTC. It yields the protein CSALPLVIYEQYF.

The chain recombines TRBV10-3 with TRBJ1-1, with TRBD1 matching over 8 bases. The V gene end was trimmed by 0 bases and the J gene end by 5 bases; junction bases not matched to a gene: 8. The germline V gene has CDR1 ENHRY and CDR2 SYGVKD. This CDR3 region has 16 residues. This chain's CDR3 is CAISESWQGARTEAFF. As DNA, the CDR3 is TGTGCCATCAGTGAGTCCTGGCAGGGGGCGAGGACTGAAGCTTTCTTT.